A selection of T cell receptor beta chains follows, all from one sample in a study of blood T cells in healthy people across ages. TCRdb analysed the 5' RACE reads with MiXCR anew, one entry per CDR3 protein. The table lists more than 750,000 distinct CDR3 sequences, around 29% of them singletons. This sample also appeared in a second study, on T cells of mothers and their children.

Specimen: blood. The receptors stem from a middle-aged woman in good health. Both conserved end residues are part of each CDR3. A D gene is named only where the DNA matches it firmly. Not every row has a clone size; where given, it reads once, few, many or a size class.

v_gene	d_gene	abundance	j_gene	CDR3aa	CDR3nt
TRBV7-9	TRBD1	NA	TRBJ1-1	CASSTRTGAEAFF	TGTGCCAGCAGCACACGGACAGGGGCCGAAGCTTTCTTT
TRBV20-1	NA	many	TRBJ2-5	CSARDESGTETQYF	TGCAGTGCTAGAGATGAATCCGGGACCGAGACCCAGTACTTC
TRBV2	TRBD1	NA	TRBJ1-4	CASSLGGTDTNEKLFF	TGTGCCAGCTCCCTCGGGGGGACAGATACTAATGAAAAACTGTTTTTT
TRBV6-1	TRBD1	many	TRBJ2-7	CASSRPVAGQGAIEQYF	TGTGCCAGCAGCCGCCCGGTCGCCGGACAGGGGGCGATTGAGCAGTACTTC
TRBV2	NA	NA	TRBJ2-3	CASSPGTKYSRTDTQYF	TGTGCCAGCAGTCCCGGGACAAAATACTCCCGCACAGATACGCAGTATTTT
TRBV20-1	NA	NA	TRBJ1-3	CSAQTGLPSGNTRYF	TGCAGTGCCCAAACCGGACTCCCCTCTGGAAACACCAGATATTTT
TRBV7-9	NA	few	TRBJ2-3	CASSPGAEDTQYF	TGTGCCAGCAGCCCGGGAGCAGAGGATACGCAGTATTTT
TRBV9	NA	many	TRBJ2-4	CASSSYGTAKNIQYF	TGTGCCAGCAGCAGCTACGGGACAGCCAAAAACATTCAGTACTTC
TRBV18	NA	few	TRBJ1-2	CASSPTEEYGYTF	TGTGCCAGCTCACCAACCGAGGAATATGGCTACACCTTC
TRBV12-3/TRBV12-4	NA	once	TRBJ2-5	CASSWRTDTTQETQYF	TGTGCCAGCAGTTGGCGGACAGACACAACCCAAGAGACCCAGTACTTC
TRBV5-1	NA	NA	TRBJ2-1	CASTPGWGGNNEQFF	TGCGCCAGCACTCCGGGGTGGGGCGGTAACAATGAGCAGTTCTTC